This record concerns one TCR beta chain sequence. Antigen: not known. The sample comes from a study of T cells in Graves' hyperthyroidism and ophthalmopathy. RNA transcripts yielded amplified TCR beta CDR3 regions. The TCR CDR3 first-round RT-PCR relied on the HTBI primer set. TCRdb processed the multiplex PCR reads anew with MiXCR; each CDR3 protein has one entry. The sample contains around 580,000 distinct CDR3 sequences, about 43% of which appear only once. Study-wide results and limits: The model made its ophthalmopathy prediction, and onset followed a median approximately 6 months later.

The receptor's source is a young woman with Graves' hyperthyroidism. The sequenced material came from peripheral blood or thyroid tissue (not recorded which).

CDR3 coding DNA: TGTGCCGCGTCCGGGGCCGAGACCGGGGAGCTGTTTTTT. Its translation: CAASGAETGELFF. The chain joins TRBV10-3 to TRBJ1-4; D tentatively fits TRBD1 or TRBD2 (5 bases each). The J call could be wrong; TRBJ2-2 is a better fit for the DNA end. The CDR3 runs 13 residues. Germline lookup yields CDR1 ENHRY and CDR2 SYGVKD.